This is a list of T cell receptor beta chains from one sample in a study of patients and donors after allogeneic stem cell transplantation. TCRdb used MiXCR to reprocess the RT-PCR reads, holding one entry per CDR3 protein. The sample lists under 170,000 distinct CDR3 sequences, about a third occurring once. Input material: blood, either unsorted or a sorted T cell fraction (not recorded which). All receptors derive from a human donor who was either an allogeneic HSCT recipient or a stem cell or donor lymphocyte infusion donor (not recorded which). It is not recorded whose cells these are; they may come from a transplant donor. Both conserved end residues are part of each CDR3. The order of the fields is J gene, V gene, D gene, clone size, CDR3 protein, CDR3 DNA. The D gene is left open where the match is weak. The listing skips clone size in some rows; elsewhere it reads once, few, many or a size class.

J: TRBJ1-1
V: TRBV10-3
D: .
size: .
CDR3: CAAKPGEAFF
DNA: TGTGCCGCCAAACCGGGGGAAGCTTTCTTT

J: TRBJ1-2
V: TRBV10-2
D: .
size: .
CDR3: CASSESISGYTF
DNA: TGCGCCAGCAGTGAGTCGATATCGGGCTACACCTTC

J: TRBJ2-1
V: TRBV5-6
D: TRBD1
size: .
CDR3: CASSITGGAYNEQFF
DNA: TGTGCCAGCAGCATCACAGGGGGCGCGTACAATGAGCAGTTCTTC

J: TRBJ1-2
V: TRBV5-6
D: .
size: many
CDR3: CASSLVGLWGYTF
DNA: TGTGCCAGCAGCTTGGTTGGGCTTTGGGGCTACACCTTC

J: TRBJ1-2
V: TRBV12-3/TRBV12-4
D: .
size: few
CDR3: CASSLKGWYSGYTF
DNA: TGTGCCAGCAGTTTAAAGGGTTGGTATTCTGGCTACACCTTC

J: TRBJ2-7
V: TRBV7-9
D: TRBD2
size: .
CDR3: CASSIAPRTSGSYEQYF
DNA: TGTGCCAGCAGCATCGCCCCCAGGACTAGCGGATCCTACGAGCAGTACTTC

J: TRBJ2-1
V: TRBV7-7
D: .
size: .
CDR3: CASSLDWRGRNEQFF
DNA: TGTGCTAGCAGCTTAGACTGGAGGGGTAGGAATGAGCAGTTCTTC

J: TRBJ1-1
V: TRBV4-3
D: .
size: .
CDR3: CASSQVLGGMAANTEAFF
DNA: TGCGCCAGCAGCCAAGTTCTTGGGGGCATGGCGGCGAACACTGAAGCTTTCTTT

J: TRBJ1-1
V: TRBV4-3
D: .
size: .
CDR3: CASSRGGDTEAFF
DNA: TGCGCCAGCAGCCGAGGGGGTGACACTGAAGCTTTCTTT

J: TRBJ2-1
V: TRBV11-2
D: .
size: .
CDR3: CASSLERGTYNEQFF
DNA: TGTGCCAGCAGCTTAGAGCGCGGGACCTACAATGAGCAGTTCTTC

J: TRBJ2-1
V: TRBV6-1
D: .
size: .
CDR3: CASTLQGYEQFF
DNA: TGTGCCAGCACTCTACAGGGTTATGAGCAGTTCTTC

J: TRBJ1-5
V: TRBV7-8
D: .
size: many
CDR3: CASAAYNTGFLGQPQHF
DNA: TGTGCCAGCGCAGCTTACAATACCGGCTTTTTGGGTCAGCCCCAGCATTTT

J: TRBJ2-3
V: TRBV9
D: TRBD1
size: .
CDR3: CASSATGGTTDTQYF
DNA: TGTGCCAGCAGCGCGACAGGGGGGACTACAGATACGCAGTATTTT

J: TRBJ1-2
V: TRBV5-1
D: .
size: .
CDR3: CASSSGHNSYGYTF
DNA: TGCGCCAGCAGCTCGGGGCACAACTCCTATGGCTACACCTTC

J: TRBJ2-3
V: TRBV7-9
D: TRBD1
size: .
CDR3: CASSLEEEPGTGGTDTQYF
DNA: TGTGCCAGCAGCTTAGAGGAGGAGCCCGGGACAGGGGGAACAGATACGCAGTATTTT

J: TRBJ1-1
V: TRBV7-9
D: TRBD1
size: few
CDR3: CASRDSRMINTEAFF
DNA: TGTGCCAGCCGGGACAGCAGGATGATCAACACTGAAGCTTTCTTT

J: TRBJ2-7
V: TRBV28
D: .
size: .
CDR3: CASSFPHPRGWGEQYF
DNA: TGTGCCAGCAGTTTCCCCCACCCCAGGGGCTGGGGCGAGCAGTACTTC

J: TRBJ1-5
V: TRBV28
D: .
size: few
CDR3: CASSLAQYSNQPQHF
DNA: TGTGCCAGCAGTTTAGCACAGTATAGCAATCAGCCCCAGCATTTT

J: TRBJ2-7
V: TRBV4-1
D: .
size: .
CDR3: CASSQDRDLDEQYF
DNA: TGCGCCAGCAGCCAAGATCGGGACTTGGACGAGCAGTACTTC

J: TRBJ2-4
V: TRBV11-1
D: .
size: once
CDR3: CASSLSGPPQYF
DNA: TGTGCCAGCAGCTTGTCGGGACCACCCCAGTACTTC

J: TRBJ1-2
V: TRBV5-1
D: .
size: .
CDR3: CASSLAEGYGYTF
DNA: TGCGCCAGCAGCTTGGCCGAGGGGTATGGCTACACCTTC

J: TRBJ1-1
V: TRBV7-2
D: .
size: .
CDR3: CASSLPDLRPLNTEAFF
DNA: TGTGCCAGCAGCCTCCCCGATCTCAGGCCCCTGAACACTGAAGCTTTCTTT

J: TRBJ1-1
V: TRBV6-5
D: .
size: few
CDR3: CASSEPRMNTEAFF
DNA: TGTGCCAGCTCCGAACCCAGGATGAACACTGAAGCTTTCTTT

J: TRBJ1-5
V: TRBV5-5
D: .
size: .
CDR3: CASSFRWNQPQHF
DNA: TGTGCCAGCAGCTTCCGTTGGAATCAGCCCCAGCATTTT

J: TRBJ2-7
V: TRBV6-6
D: .
size: few
CDR3: CASSYSAGSSNLYEQYF
DNA: TGTGCCAGCAGTTACTCCGCCGGGTCCTCAAACCTCTACGAGCAGTACTTC

J: TRBJ2-3
V: TRBV12-3/TRBV12-4
D: TRBD2
size: .
CDR3: CASSYTSGGTTDTQYF
DNA: TGTGCCAGCAGCTACACTAGCGGGGGGACGACAGATACGCAGTATTTT

J: TRBJ1-5
V: TRBV15
D: .
size: .
CDR3: CATSRVGASNQPQHF
DNA: TGTGCCACCAGCAGAGTAGGGGCTAGCAATCAGCCCCAGCATTTT

J: TRBJ1-1
V: TRBV10-3
D: .
size: .
CDR3: CAISNRATEAFF
DNA: TGTGCCATCAGCAACAGGGCAACTGAAGCTTTCTTT

J: TRBJ1-2
V: TRBV9
D: .
size: .
CDR3: CASSVRRDYGYTF
DNA: TGTGCCAGCAGCGTACGGAGGGACTATGGCTACACCTTC

J: TRBJ1-5
V: TRBV2
D: .
size: many
CDR3: CASRQGGQPQHF
DNA: TGTGCCAGCAGACAGGGTGGTCAGCCCCAGCATTTT

J: TRBJ1-5
V: TRBV20-1
D: TRBD1
size: .
CDR3: CSARPIVGTELNQPQHF
DNA: TGCAGTGCTAGACCAATAGTCGGGACAGAGCTCAATCAGCCCCAGCATTTT

J: TRBJ1-1
V: TRBV29-1
D: .
size: .
CDR3: CSVPGRGNTEAFF
DNA: TGCAGCGTCCCCGGGCGTGGAAACACTGAAGCTTTCTTT

J: TRBJ1-2
V: TRBV12-3/TRBV12-4
D: TRBD1
size: .
CDR3: CASSPSAGGYGYTF
DNA: TGTGCCAGCAGTCCCTCGGCAGGGGGCTATGGCTACACCTTC

J: TRBJ2-3
V: TRBV10-3
D: .
size: .
CDR3: CAISDYEGDTQYF
DNA: TGTGCCATCAGTGACTACGAAGGGGATACGCAGTATTTT

J: TRBJ1-4
V: TRBV28
D: .
size: few
CDR3: CASRSDGATNEKLFF
DNA: TGTGCCAGCAGATCGGACGGAGCAACTAATGAAAAACTGTTTTTT

J: TRBJ1-6
V: TRBV6-5
D: TRBD1
size: few
CDR3: CASSFNAGGNSYNSPLHF
DNA: TGTGCCAGCAGTTTTAACGCAGGGGGTAACTCCTATAATTCACCCCTCCACTTT

J: TRBJ1-6
V: TRBV4-3
D: .
size: few
CDR3: CASSQDEGAYNSPLHF
DNA: TGCGCCAGCAGCCAGGATGAGGGGGCCTATAATTCACCCCTCCACTTT

J: TRBJ2-1
V: TRBV7-8
D: .
size: .
CDR3: CASSLDPTLNEQFF
DNA: TGTGCCAGCAGCTTAGATCCCACCCTCAATGAGCAGTTCTTC

J: TRBJ1-5
V: TRBV7-2
D: .
size: .
CDR3: CASSLLHGRQPQHF
DNA: TGTGCCAGCAGCTTACTACACGGGAGGCAGCCCCAGCATTTT

J: TRBJ2-5
V: TRBV7-6
D: .
size: .
CDR3: CASSLAVSRQETQYF
DNA: TGTGCCAGCAGCTTAGCGGTTAGTCGCCAAGAGACCCAGTACTTC

J: TRBJ1-1
V: TRBV5-1
D: .
size: .
CDR3: CASFLGGSNTEAFF
DNA: TGCGCCAGTTTCCTCGGGGGCTCGAACACTGAAGCTTTCTTT

J: TRBJ2-1
V: TRBV12-3/TRBV12-4
D: .
size: few
CDR3: CASRLSASSYNEQFF
DNA: TGTGCCAGCAGGCTCAGCGCGAGCTCCTACAATGAGCAGTTCTTC

J: TRBJ2-2
V: TRBV27
D: .
size: .
CDR3: CASEGTNTGELFF
DNA: TGTGCCAGCGAGGGGACGAACACCGGGGAGCTGTTTTTT

J: TRBJ1-5
V: TRBV4-2
D: .
size: many
CDR3: CASSSGQYSNQPQHF
DNA: TGTGCCAGCAGTTCCGGACAGTATAGCAATCAGCCCCAGCATTTT

J: TRBJ1-1
V: TRBV10-3
D: .
size: few
CDR3: CAISGDLLTEAFF
DNA: TGTGCCATCAGTGGGGACCTCTTGACTGAAGCTTTCTTT

J: TRBJ1-5
V: TRBV7-2
D: .
size: .
CDR3: CASSLNEGQPQHF
DNA: TGTGCCAGCAGCTTAAATGAGGGTCAGCCCCAGCATTTT

J: TRBJ1-5
V: TRBV20-1
D: .
size: few
CDR3: CSANIPGNSNQPQHF
DNA: TGCAGTGCAAACATACCAGGGAATAGCAATCAGCCCCAGCATTTT

J: TRBJ2-5
V: TRBV15
D: .
size: .
CDR3: CATSRTGDGETQYF
DNA: TGTGCCACCAGCAGAACGGGAGATGGGGAGACCCAGTACTTC

J: TRBJ2-2
V: TRBV7-2
D: .
size: .
CDR3: CASSSGRTNTGELFF
DNA: TGTGCCAGCAGCTCGGGACGGACGAACACCGGGGAGCTGTTTTTT